The TCR beta chain under discussion was sequenced for a study of cytomegalovirus exposure and HLA in healthy donors. Germline V gives CDR1 KGHSH, CDR2 LQKENI. Trimming shortened V by 0 bases and J by 2 bases, and 8 bases separated the two germline ends. The CDR3 covers 15 residues. The PCR ran on 60 Vbeta and 13 Jbeta primers. This table comes from immunoSEQ multiplex PCR, and its TCRdb copy is limited to in-frame clones, with some not included. The sample shows 100,000 to 150,000 clones, about 74% of them seen only once. Findings and limits, study-wide: Cytomegalovirus association was assigned to around 150 TCR beta chains. Among the sequence variants, a highly shared cluster was likely an artifact of sequencing.

Notes on this clone: Its specificity is not known.

The TCR comes from a woman aged 60-75 years in good health and CMV-seronegative. The chain recombines TRBV18 with TRBJ1-3; no clear D gene. The sequencing input was PBMCs. DNA of the CDR3: TGTGCCAGCTCACCACCGGGTCGGGCTGGAAACACCATATATTTT. It specifies CASSPPGRAGNTIYF.